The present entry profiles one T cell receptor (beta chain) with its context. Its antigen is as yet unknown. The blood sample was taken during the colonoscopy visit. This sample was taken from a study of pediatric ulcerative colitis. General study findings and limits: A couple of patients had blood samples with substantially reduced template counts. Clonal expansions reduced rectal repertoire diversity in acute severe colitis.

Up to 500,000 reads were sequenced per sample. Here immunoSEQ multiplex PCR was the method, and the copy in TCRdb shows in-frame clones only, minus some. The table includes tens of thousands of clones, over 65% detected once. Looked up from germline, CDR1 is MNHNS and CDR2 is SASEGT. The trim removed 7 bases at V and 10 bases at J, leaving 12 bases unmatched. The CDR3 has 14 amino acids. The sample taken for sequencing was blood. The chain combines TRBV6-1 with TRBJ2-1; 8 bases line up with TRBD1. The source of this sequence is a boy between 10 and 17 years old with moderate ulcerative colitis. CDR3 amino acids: CASTNPRGPLEQFF. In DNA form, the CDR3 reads TGTGCCAGCACCAACCCCAGGGGGCCCCTCGAGCAGTTCTTC.